This is a list of T cell receptor beta chains from one sample in a study of T cells in Graves' hyperthyroidism and ophthalmopathy. TCRdb re-called the multiplex PCR reads through MiXCR, storing one row per CDR3 protein. The sample carries fewer than 400,000 distinct CDR3 sequences, 25% recorded once. The sample was blood. These receptors all come from a man over 45 with Graves' hyperthyroidism. Both conserved end residues are part of each CDR3. Fields, in order: D gene, J gene, V gene, clone size, CDR3 DNA, CDR3 protein. A D gene is named only where the DNA matches it firmly. Not all rows give a size; the values are once, few, many and, for expanded clones, a class.

d_call: .; j_call: TRBJ2-7; v_call: TRBV10-2; clone_size: .; cdr3_nt: TGCGCCAGCAGTGGGGGATCTTCGAGCTCCTACGAGCAGTACTTC; cdr3_aa: CASSGGSSSSYEQYF
d_call: .; j_call: TRBJ2-7; v_call: TRBV6-1; clone_size: .; cdr3_nt: TGTGCCAGCCGGGACTCCGACTCCTACGAGCAGTACTTC; cdr3_aa: CASRDSDSYEQYF
d_call: TRBD1; j_call: TRBJ1-1; v_call: TRBV5-1; clone_size: few; cdr3_nt: TGCGCCAGCACTCCGGGACAGGAGACCACTGAAGCTTTCTTT; cdr3_aa: CASTPGQETTEAFF
d_call: .; j_call: TRBJ2-3; v_call: TRBV6-1; clone_size: .; cdr3_nt: TGTGCCAGCAGTAGTCGGACGCCATTCACAGATACGCAGTATTTT; cdr3_aa: CASSSRTPFTDTQYF
d_call: .; j_call: TRBJ1-2; v_call: TRBV12-5; clone_size: few; cdr3_nt: TGTGCTAGTGGTTTGTTCGTTACAGGGCCCCATGGCTACACCTTC; cdr3_aa: CASGLFVTGPHGYTF
d_call: .; j_call: TRBJ2-2; v_call: TRBV9; clone_size: .; cdr3_nt: TGTGCCAGCAGCACAGATCCTACCGGGGAGCTGTTTTTT; cdr3_aa: CASSTDPTGELFF
d_call: .; j_call: TRBJ1-2; v_call: TRBV6-5; clone_size: .; cdr3_nt: TGTGCCAGCAGTTACGGGGGGGCTCGTGGCTACACCTTC; cdr3_aa: CASSYGGARGYTF
d_call: .; j_call: TRBJ2-3; v_call: TRBV24-1; clone_size: .; cdr3_nt: TGTGCCACCAGTGATCCGAAGCCAGGAGAATTAGATACGCAGTATTTT; cdr3_aa: CATSDPKPGELDTQYF
d_call: .; j_call: TRBJ2-7; v_call: TRBV11-2; clone_size: many; cdr3_nt: TGTGCCAGCAGCTTAGATATGACAGGTTTCGACGAGCAGTACTTC; cdr3_aa: CASSLDMTGFDEQYF
d_call: TRBD1; j_call: TRBJ2-1; v_call: TRBV27; clone_size: many; cdr3_nt: TGTGCCAGCAGTTTTTTAGAAGGGACAGGTGCCCACAATGAGCAGTTCTTC; cdr3_aa: CASSFLEGTGAHNEQFF
d_call: .; j_call: TRBJ2-1; v_call: TRBV11-2; clone_size: many; cdr3_nt: TGTGCCAGCAGCTTAGGGGGCGATGAGCAGTTCTTC; cdr3_aa: CASSLGGDEQFF
d_call: TRBD1; j_call: TRBJ2-7; v_call: TRBV6-1; clone_size: .; cdr3_nt: TGTGCCAGCAGTCAAAACCGGGACAGGGGGCGGAGGGAGCAGTACTTC; cdr3_aa: CASSQNRDRGRREQYF